The 10 T cell receptor beta chains presented below share a single source sample, sequenced in a study of cytomegalovirus exposure and HLA in healthy donors. The PCR made use of 60 Vbeta and 13 Jbeta primers. The table came from immunoSEQ multiplex PCR; TCRdb's copy has only in-frame clones and leaves some out. The sample carries over 150,000 clones, more than 65% recorded once. Sequencing was done on a sample of PBMCs. The origin of the receptors is a woman aged 30 to 39 in good health and CMV-seropositive.

The chain is built from TRBV2 and TRBJ2-5, with D perhaps matching TRBD1 (6 bases). CDR3 length: 15 residues. V gave up 6 bases and J gave up 2 bases, with 16 bases separating them. In germline, CDR1 is SNHLY, CDR2 FYNNEI. CDR3 DNA sequence: TGTGCCAGCAGAAACAGGGATATAGATCAAGAGACCCAGTACTTC. Protein product: CASRNRDIDQETQYF.

The table lists this clone with a few counts. The V and J genes are TRBV28 and TRBJ2-7, with D possibly TRBD2 on 6 matching bases. Trimming cost V 6 bases and J 2 bases, with 20 bases left between them. Germline values: CDR1 MDHEN, CDR2 SYDVKM. The CDR3 has 16 residues. The CDR3 loop is CASSSLQAGEPYEQYF. In nucleotides, the CDR3 is TGTGCCAGCAGCTCCCTCCAAGCGGGCGAACCCTACGAGCAGTACTTC.

This chain joins TRBV7-6 and TRBJ1-2; TRBD1 is a possible D gene (6 bases). Germline assignment: CDR1 SGHVS and CDR2 FNYEAQ. The V end was cut by 3 bases, the J end by 7 bases, with 15 bases between. The CDR3 is 14 residues long. CDR3 amino acids: CASSLLGQFPGYTF. In nucleotides, the CDR3 is TGTGCCAGCAGCTTGTTAGGACAGTTTCCTGGCTACACCTTC.

Note on this clone: The same CDR3 is also encoded by other DNA sequences in this sample. The V gene is TRBV15, the J gene TRBJ2-1, with D perhaps assigned TRBD1 or TRBD2 (5 bases each). This CDR3 is 14 amino acids long. Germline CDR1 LNHNV, CDR2 YYDKDF (reference sequence). CDR3 sequence: CVSSRETAYNEQFF. The CDR3 bases are TGTGTTTCCAGCAGGGAGACAGCCTACAATGAGCAGTTCTTC.

The CDR3 loop is CASNAAGGGNTGELFF. As DNA, the CDR3 is TGTGCCAGCAATGCGGCAGGGGGAGGGAACACCGGGGAGCTGTTTTTT. The V gene is TRBV7-9, the J gene TRBJ2-2; possibly TRBD1 for D (7 bases). V was clipped by 7 bases and J by 1 base, with 16 bases between them. Germline V gives CDR1 SEHNR, CDR2 FQNEAQ (reference sequence). The length of the CDR3 is 16 residues. The full variable domain, in which reference TRBV7-9 and TRBJ2-2 provide the parts outside the CDR3, is DTGVSQNPRHKITKRGQNVTFRCDPISEHNRLYWYRQTLGQGPEFLTYFQNEAQLEKSRLLSDRFSAERPKGSFSTLEIQRTEQGDSAMYLCASNAAGGGNTGELFFGEGSRLTVL.

This clone has just a few counts. The chain joins TRBV9 to TRBJ1-2, with D possibly TRBD1 on 6 matching bases. Trimming removed 3 bases at V and 5 bases at J, with 11 bases between. The germline CDR1 and CDR2 sequences are SGDLS and YYNGEE. The CDR3 sequence is 13 residues long. The CDR3 spells CASSGQGLYGYTF. CDR3 DNA: TGTGCCAGCAGCGGCCAGGGGTTATATGGCTACACCTTC.

The V gene is TRBV27, the J gene TRBJ1-2; TRBD1 is a possible D gene (5 bases). V was trimmed by 2 bases and J by 6 bases, leaving 16 bases between them. The CDR3 is made up of 15 amino acids. Germline V gene sequence: CDR1 MNHEY, CDR2 SMNVEV (reference sequence). DNA of the CDR3: TGTGCCAGCAGTTTACGGGGGGAAAGGATAAATGGCTACACCTTC. Translation gives CASSLRGERINGYTF.

The chain is built from TRBV7-2 and TRBJ2-1; a weak D match, TRBD2 (6 bases). The germline V gene has CDR1 SGHTA and CDR2 FQGNSA. This CDR3 has 14 amino acids. V lost 4 bases and J lost 12, with 19 bases in between. This CDR3 is CASSSFPSPGGQFF. The CDR3 DNA follows: TGTGCCAGCAGCTCATTCCCTTCACCCGGGGGGCAGTTCTTC. The full variable domain, completed using reference TRBV7-2 and TRBJ2-1, is GAGVSQSPSNKVTEKGKDVELRCDPISGHTALYWYRQSLGQGLEFLIYFQGNSAPDKSGLPSDRFSAERTGGSVSTLTIQRTQQEDSAVYLCASSSFPSPGGQFFGPGTRLTVL.

The J gene is TRBJ1-6, the V gene TRBV27, with a possible D match to TRBD1 (6 bases). The CDR3 length is 15 residues. From germline, CDR1 is MNHEY and CDR2 SMNVEV (reference sequence). Trimming left V 3 bases short and J 7 bases short, with 13 bases between. The CDR3 here is CASSFLQGGNSPLHF. The CDR3 DNA sequence: TGTGCCAGCAGTTTTTTACAGGGTGGGAATTCACCCCTCCACTTT.

The V gene is TRBV5-4, the J gene TRBJ2-1; 8 bases align to TRBD2. V lost 0 bases and J lost 6; bases outside the gene matches: 5. This CDR3 comprises 15 residues. Germline values: CDR1 SGHNT, CDR2 YYREEE (reference sequence). The CDR3 here is CASSLGSGKRNEQFF. In DNA, the CDR3 is TGTGCCAGCAGCTTGGGTAGCGGGAAGCGCAATGAGCAGTTCTTC.